The source of this T cell receptor (beta chain) is a study of blood T cell repertoires in COVID-19. CDR3 length: 17 amino acids. V was pared by 4 bases and J by 0 bases, with 17 bases between. Germline loops: CDR1 SGDLS, CDR2 YYNGEE. Clones were read by immunoSEQ multiplex PCR, and TCRdb kept only the in-frame ones, dropping some. The data show about 190,000 clones, with about 88% seen just once and approximately 3% held by the top ten. The TCR originated in a woman in her thirties who had recovered from COVID-19. Sequencing was carried out using PBMCs or T cells enriched from blood (not recorded which). The rearrangement links TRBV9 to TRBJ2-1; D may be TRBD2 (5 bases). The CDR3 loop is CASSRRGLRSSYNEQFF. In nucleotides, the CDR3 is TGTGCCAGCAGCCGCCGTGGACTCCGAAGCTCCTACAATGAGCAGTTCTTC. Together with reference TRBV9 and TRBJ2-1, the CDR3 gives the full variable domain: DSGVTQTPKHLITATGQRVTLRCSPRSGDLSVYWYQQSLDQGLQFLIQYYNGEERAKGNILERFSAQQFPDLHSELNLSSLELGDSALYFCASSRRGLRSSYNEQFFGPGTRLTVL.